The T cell receptor beta chain under discussion was sequenced for a study of T cell repertoires in cytomegalovirus infection. TCRdb analysed the reads with MiXCR anew, one entry per CDR3 protein. The sample contains 600,000 to 800,000 distinct CDR3 sequences, roughly a quarter of which appear only once. This clonotype was counted at least ten times. This CDR3 region has 13 residues. Germline V CDR1 and CDR2: SGHVS, FNYEAQ. J lost 9 bases, V lost 5 bases, and 7 bases had no gene match. The sequence derives from a human donor in good health (CMV status not recorded). Some clones in this sample may be carry-over from other donors' samples. The chain recombines TRBV7-6 with TRBJ2-1; TRBD2 matches 7 bases. Sequencing input: CD8+ T cells from PBMCs. CDR3 bases: TGTGCCAGCAGCCCGCTCGCGGGGGTTGAGCAGTTCTTC. This codes for CASSPLAGVEQFF.